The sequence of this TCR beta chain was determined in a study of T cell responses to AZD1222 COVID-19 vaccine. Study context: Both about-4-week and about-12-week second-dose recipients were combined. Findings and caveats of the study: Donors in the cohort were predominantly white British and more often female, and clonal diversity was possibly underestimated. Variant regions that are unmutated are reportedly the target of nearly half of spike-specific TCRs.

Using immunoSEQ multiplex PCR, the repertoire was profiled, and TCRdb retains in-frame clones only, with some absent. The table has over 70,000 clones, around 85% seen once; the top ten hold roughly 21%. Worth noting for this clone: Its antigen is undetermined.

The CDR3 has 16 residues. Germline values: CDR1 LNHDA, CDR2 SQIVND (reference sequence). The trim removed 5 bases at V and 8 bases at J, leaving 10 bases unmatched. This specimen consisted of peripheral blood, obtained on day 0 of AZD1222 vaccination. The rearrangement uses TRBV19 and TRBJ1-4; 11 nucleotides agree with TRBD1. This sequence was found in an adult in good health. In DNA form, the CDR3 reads TGTGCCAGTAGTCGTATCGGGACAGGGGGAGAGGAAAAACTGTTTTTT. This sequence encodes CASSRIGTGGEEKLFF.